This T cell receptor beta chain was found in a study of blood T cell repertoires in COVID-19. Study in general: The samples span acute and convalescent COVID-19 from the United States, Italy and Spain. PBMCs, B-cell-depleted T cells, or T cells were the source of the cDNA or gDNA that made up the material.

Authors' analysis steps: Researchers report that nucleated cell counts were estimated from reference gene primer amplification. The method was immunoSEQ multiplex PCR; TCRdb's version includes in-frame clones alone and lacks a portion of them. V and J calls and clone size follow that table, whereas D and trimming were derived from the DNA. This sample has around 300,000 clones; roughly nine tenths occur once, and the top ten carry 0.94%. The germline gives CDR1 MGHDK, CDR2 SYGVNS. Trimming took off 3 bases at V and 0 bases at J, with 11 bases between the two ends. The CDR3 totals 16 residues. This receptor was identified in a woman between 40 and 55 years old who had recovered from COVID-19. The gene calls are TRBV25-1 and TRBJ2-2; weak D call: TRBD2 (7 bases). The sequencing sample was made of peripheral blood. The CDR3 loop reads CASSDQGGANTGELFF. The CDR3 DNA sequence: TGTGCCAGCAGTGACCAAGGGGGGGCGAACACCGGGGAGCTGTTTTTT.